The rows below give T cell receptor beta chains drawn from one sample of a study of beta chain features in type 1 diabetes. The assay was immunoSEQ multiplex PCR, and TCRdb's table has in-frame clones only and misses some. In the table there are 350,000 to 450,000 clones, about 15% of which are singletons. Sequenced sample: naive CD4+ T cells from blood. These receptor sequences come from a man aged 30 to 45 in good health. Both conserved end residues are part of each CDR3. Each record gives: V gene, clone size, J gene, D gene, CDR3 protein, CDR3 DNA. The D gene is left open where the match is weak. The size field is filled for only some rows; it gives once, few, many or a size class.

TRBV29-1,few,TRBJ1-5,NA,CSVTTVSNQPQHF,TGCAGCGTTACGACGGTTAGCAATCAGCCCCAGCATTTT
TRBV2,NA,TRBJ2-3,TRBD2,CASSEMRGGRGTDTQYF,TGTGCCAGCAGTGAAATGCGGGGGGGCCGTGGCACAGATACGCAGTATTTT
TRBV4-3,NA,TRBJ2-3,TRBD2,CASSHLTSGGLDTQYF,TGCGCCAGCAGCCATCTCACTAGCGGGGGGCTAGATACGCAGTATTTT
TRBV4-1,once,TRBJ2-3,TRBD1,CASRIIGGAADTQYF,TGCGCCAGCAGGATCATAGGGGGCGCAGCGGATACGCAGTATTTT
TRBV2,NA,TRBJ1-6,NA,CASSKDSPSPLHF,TGTGCCAGCAGTAAGGACAGTCCCTCACCCCTCCACTTT
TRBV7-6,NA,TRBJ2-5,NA,CASSLTRALAETQYF,TGTGCCAGCAGCTTAACTAGAGCGTTGGCCGAGACCCAGTACTTC
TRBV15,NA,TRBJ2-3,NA,CATSRDVSRTDTQYF,TGTGCCACCAGCAGAGACGTCTCTAGGACAGATACGCAGTATTTT
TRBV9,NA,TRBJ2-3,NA,CASSTLPDTQYF,TGTGCCAGCAGCACCCTGCCAGATACGCAGTATTTT
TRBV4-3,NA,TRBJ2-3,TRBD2,CASSQLLAGGRDTQYF,TGCGCCAGCAGCCAATTACTAGCGGGAGGGAGAGATACGCAGTATTTT
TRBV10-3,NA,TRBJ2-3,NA,CAISVEVSGTDTQYF,TGTGCCATCAGTGTGGAGGTTTCGGGCACAGATACGCAGTATTTT
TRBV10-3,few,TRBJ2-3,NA,CAINAGQSTDTQYF,TGTGCCATCAACGCTGGACAGAGCACAGATACGCAGTATTTT
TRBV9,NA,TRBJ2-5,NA,CASSVVGGTAETQYF,TGTGCCAGCAGCGTAGTTGGGGGCACAGCGGAGACCCAGTACTTC
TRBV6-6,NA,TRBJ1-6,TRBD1,CASSYIRGNSPLHF,TGTGCCAGCAGTTACATCAGGGGGAATTCACCCCTCCACTTT
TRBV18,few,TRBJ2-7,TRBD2,CASSPISGGAYEQYF,TGTGCCAGCTCACCAATTAGCGGGGGGGCTTACGAGCAGTACTTC
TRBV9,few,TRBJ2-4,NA,CASSVIAFGIQYF,TGTGCCAGCAGCGTAATCGCGTTCGGCATTCAGTACTTC
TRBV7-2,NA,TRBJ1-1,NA,CASSQGLSWTEAFF,TGTGCCAGCAGCCAAGGTCTCAGTTGGACTGAAGCTTTCTTT
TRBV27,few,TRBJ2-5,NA,CAGGRETQYF,TGTGCCGGGGGGAGAGAGACCCAGTACTTC
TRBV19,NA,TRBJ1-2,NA,CASGEGGYTF,TGTGCCAGTGGGGAGGGCGGCTACACCTTC
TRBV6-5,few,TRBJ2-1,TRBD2,CASHSSGNYNEQFF,TGTGCCAGCCATTCTAGCGGGAACTACAATGAGCAGTTCTTC
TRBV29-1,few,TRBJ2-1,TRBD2,CSGQGSGRAYEQFF,TGCAGCGGGCAGGGGAGCGGGAGGGCCTATGAGCAGTTCTTC
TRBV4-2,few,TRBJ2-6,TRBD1,CASSQDGQGATGANVLTF,TGTGCCAGCAGCCAAGATGGGCAGGGGGCGACTGGGGCCAACGTCCTGACTTTC
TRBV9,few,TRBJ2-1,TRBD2,CASSVEGGPGNEQFF,TGTGCCAGCAGCGTAGAGGGAGGGCCGGGTAATGAGCAGTTCTTC
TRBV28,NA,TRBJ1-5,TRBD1,CASRGTGGLRGNQPQHF,TGTGCCAGCAGAGGGACAGGGGGCTTACGGGGCAATCAGCCCCAGCATTTT
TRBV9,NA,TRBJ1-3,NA,CASSVEGLSSGNTIYF,TGTGCCAGCAGCGTAGAGGGACTGAGCTCTGGAAACACCATATATTTT
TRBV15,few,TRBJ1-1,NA,CATSSDLGHTEAFF,TGTGCCACCAGCAGTGACCTTGGGCACACTGAAGCTTTCTTT
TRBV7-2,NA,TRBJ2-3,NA,CASSLGPYTDTQYF,TGTGCCAGCAGCTTAGGGCCGTACACAGATACGCAGTATTTT
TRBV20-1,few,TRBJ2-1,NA,CSAHSYNEQFF,TGCAGTGCTCACAGTTACAATGAGCAGTTCTTC
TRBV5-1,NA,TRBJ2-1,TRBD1,CASSLGGTGAFNEQFF,TGCGCCAGCAGCTTGGGCGGTACAGGGGCCTTCAATGAGCAGTTCTTC
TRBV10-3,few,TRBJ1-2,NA,CAISESKGVGYTF,TGTGCCATCAGTGAGTCGAAAGGGGTTGGCTACACCTTC
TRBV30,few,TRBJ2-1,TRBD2,CAWSVRFGGRGEQFF,TGTGCCTGGAGTGTACGTTTCGGCGGGAGGGGTGAGCAGTTCTTC
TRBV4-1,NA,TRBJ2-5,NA,CASSQEGITRGETQYF,TGCGCCAGCAGCCAAGAAGGTATAACACGTGGAGAGACCCAGTACTTC
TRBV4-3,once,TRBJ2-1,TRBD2,CASSQDTRSSGMNEQFF,TGCGCCAGCAGCCAAGATACAAGGTCTAGCGGGATGAATGAGCAGTTCTTC
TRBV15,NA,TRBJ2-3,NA,CATSRDRPDTQYF,TGTGCCACCAGCAGAGATCGGCCAGATACGCAGTATTTT
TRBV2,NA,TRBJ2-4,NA,CASCLLNIQYF,TGTGCCAGCTGTTTACTAAACATTCAGTACTTC
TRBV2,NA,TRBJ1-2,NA,CASNSGYGDGYTF,TGTGCCAGCAACAGTGGGTACGGGGATGGCTACACCTTC
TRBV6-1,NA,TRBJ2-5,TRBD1,CASSEMRGGVSQETQYF,TGTGCCAGCAGTGAAATGAGAGGGGGCGTCTCCCAAGAGACCCAGTACTTC
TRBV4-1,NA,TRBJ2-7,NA,CASSQDIGRAPYEQYF,TGCGCCAGCAGCCAAGACATCGGCAGGGCGCCCTACGAGCAGTACTTC
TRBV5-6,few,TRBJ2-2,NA,CASSSYFGGELFF,TGTGCCAGCAGCTCCTATTTCGGCGGGGAGCTGTTTTTT
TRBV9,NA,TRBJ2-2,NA,CASSVQTDTGELFF,TGTGCCAGCAGCGTGCAAACAGATACCGGGGAGCTGTTTTTT
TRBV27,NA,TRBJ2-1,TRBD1,CASSLLRDRAHNEQFF,TGTGCCAGCAGTTTATTGAGGGACAGGGCCCACAATGAGCAGTTCTTC
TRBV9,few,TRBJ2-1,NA,CASSVGSLPGRLFEQFF,TGTGCCAGCAGCGTAGGTTCCCTACCGGGTCGTCTTTTCGAGCAGTTCTTC
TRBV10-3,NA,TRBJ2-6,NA,CAISVAESSGANVLTF,TGTGCCATCAGTGTAGCTGAGAGCTCTGGGGCCAACGTCCTGACTTTC
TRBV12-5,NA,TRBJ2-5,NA,CASALSARYQETQYF,TGTGCTAGTGCCCTATCGGCCAGGTACCAAGAGACCCAGTACTTC
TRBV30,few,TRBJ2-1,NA,CAWSGDNNNEQFF,TGTGCCTGGAGTGGGGACAACAACAATGAGCAGTTCTTC
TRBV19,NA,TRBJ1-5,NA,CASAHSNQPQHF,TGTGCCTCCGCCCATAGCAATCAGCCCCAGCATTTT
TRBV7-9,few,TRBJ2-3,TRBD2,CASSLTSGGTDTQYF,TGTGCCAGCAGCTTGACTAGCGGCGGCACAGATACGCAGTATTTT
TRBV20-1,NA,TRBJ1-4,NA,CSAGSNEKLFF,TGCAGTGCGGGCAGTAATGAAAAACTGTTTTTT
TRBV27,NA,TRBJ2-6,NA,CASAYISGANVLTF,TGTGCCAGCGCTTACATCTCTGGGGCCAACGTCCTGACTTTC
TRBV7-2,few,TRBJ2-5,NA,CASSQDRGRETQYF,TGTGCCAGCAGCCAAGATAGGGGCCGAGAGACCCAGTACTTC
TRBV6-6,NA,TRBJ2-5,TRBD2,CASSTGLAGKETQYF,TGTGCCAGCAGTACGGGACTAGCGGGCAAAGAGACCCAGTACTTC
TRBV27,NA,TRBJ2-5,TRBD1,CASSLDRARIQETQYF,TGTGCCAGCAGTTTGGACAGGGCTCGGATCCAAGAGACCCAGTACTTC
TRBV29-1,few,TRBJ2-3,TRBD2,CSVVAGGFTDTQYF,TGCAGCGTTGTAGCGGGAGGGTTCACAGATACGCAGTATTTT